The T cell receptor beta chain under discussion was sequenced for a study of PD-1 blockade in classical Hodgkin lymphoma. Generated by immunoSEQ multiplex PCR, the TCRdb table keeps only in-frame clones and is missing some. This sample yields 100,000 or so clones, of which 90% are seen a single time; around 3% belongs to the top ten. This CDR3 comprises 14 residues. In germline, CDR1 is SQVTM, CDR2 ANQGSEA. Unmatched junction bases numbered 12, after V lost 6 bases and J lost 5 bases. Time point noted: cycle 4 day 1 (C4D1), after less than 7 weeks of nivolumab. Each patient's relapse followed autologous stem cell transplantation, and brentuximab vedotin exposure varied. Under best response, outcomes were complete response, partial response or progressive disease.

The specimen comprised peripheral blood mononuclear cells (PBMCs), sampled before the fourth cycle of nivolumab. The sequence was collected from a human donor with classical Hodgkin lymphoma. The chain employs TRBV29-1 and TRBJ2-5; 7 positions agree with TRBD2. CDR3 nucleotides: TGCAGCGTGGGCCCGAGGGAGGGACTTGAGACCCAGTACTTC. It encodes CSVGPREGLETQYF.